The 2 T cell receptor beta chains presented below share a single source sample, sequenced in a study of CD8+ T cells in alopecia areata. The authors extracted RNA and reverse transcribed it into cDNA as the sequencing template. Here immunoSEQ multiplex PCR was the method, and the copy in TCRdb shows in-frame clones only, minus some. The table includes some 220,000 clones, less than 75% detected once. The treatment here: oral pan-JAK inhibitor, 5-10 mg twice daily. The starting material was CD4+ T cells sorted from blood, obtained at week 4, from a patient treated with tofacitinib. The receptors derive from a human donor with alopecia areata.

The chain carries TRBV29-1 and TRBJ2-3; 7 bases are shared with TRBD2. CDR1 and CDR2 (germline): SQVTM, ANQGSEA. The CDR3 covers 16 residues. The V gene end was trimmed by 7 bases and the J gene end by 0 bases; junction bases not matched to a gene: 13. Here the CDR3 DNA reads TGCAGCGCCACCCAGCCGGGACTAACTAGCACAGATACGCAGTATTTT. This codes for CSATQPGLTSTDTQYF.

This clone was counted many times. This chain uses TRBV18 with TRBJ2-5; 11 bases agree with TRBD2. Per the germline V gene, CDR1 is KGHSH and CDR2 is LQKENI. CDR3 length: 15 amino acids. After removal of 6 bases from V and 2 bases from J, the junction contained 5 bases not matched to a gene. CDR3 coding DNA: TGTGCCAGCTCGCAACTAGCGGGGGAGCAAGAGACCCAGTACTTC. It encodes CASSQLAGEQETQYF.